Only a few counts were recorded for the clone carrying this T cell receptor beta chain. Its antigen is still unknown. The data were obtained in a study of beta chain features in type 1 diabetes. Across the whole study: In age, gender and cell yields, patients were similar to healthy donors. Regarding the study as a whole: Patients showed naive, central memory and Treg TCRB repertoires that appeared more similar than those of healthy donors. Moderate but significant shortening of TCRB CDR3s was recorded in all four CD4+ subsets from Type 1 diabetes patients. VDJ junctions from patients with type 1 diabetes contained fewer insertions and more deletions.

All of the isolated RNA was reverse transcribed, so expressed TCRB transcripts were sequenced. Generated by immunoSEQ multiplex PCR, the TCRdb table keeps only in-frame clones and is missing some. The sample includes 250,000 to 350,000 clones, 14% to 15% of them seen just once. Germline-derived CDR1 and CDR2 are KGHSH and LQKENI. The CDR3 consists of 15 residues. J lost 6 bases, V lost 1 base, and 8 bases had no gene match. This clonotype was obtained from a man between 18 and 35 years old with type 1 diabetes. The gene calls are TRBV18 and TRBJ2-5; 7 nucleotides match TRBD2. The sample comprised naive CD4+ T cells from blood. The CDR3 DNA follows: TGTGCCAGCTCACCACGCTGGCCCGGGGGGAAGACCCAGTACTTC. Amino acid sequence: CASSPRWPGGKTQYF.